This TCR beta chain was captured by sequencing in a study of blood T cell repertoires in COVID-19. At the level of the study: Sites across the United States, Italy and Spain contributed samples from acute and convalescent COVID-19.

Clones were sequenced by immunoSEQ multiplex PCR, and TCRdb holds only the in-frame ones, with some missing. The repertoire consists of 60,000 to 85,000 clones, with approximately 74% occurring once and the leading ten covering 2.5% to 3%. The CDR3 spans 15 residues. Looked up from germline, CDR1 is SGDLS and CDR2 is YYNGEE. V lost 0 bases to trimming and J lost 5 bases, with 14 bases between them. The sample consisted of peripheral blood. This TCR was sampled from a human donor with acute or convalescent COVID-19. The donor label of this sample is uncertain. The chain has TRBV9 and TRBJ2-5; D might be TRBD2 (6 bases). The chain's CDR3 is CASSVEEGLWETQYF. In nucleotides, the CDR3 is TGTGCCAGCAGCGTAGAGGAGGGACTTTGGGAGACCCAGTACTTC.